Given below is one TCR beta chain in context. This specimen belongs to a study of chemoradiotherapy in HPV16-positive cancers. Clones were read by immunoSEQ multiplex PCR, and TCRdb kept only the in-frame ones, dropping some. In the table there are some 13,000 clones, about three fifths of which are singletons. Trimming stripped 2 bases from V and 0 bases from J, with 10 bases between. The CDR3 is 15 residues long. Germline values: CDR1 SGHRS, CDR2 YFSETQ. This TCR derives from a human donor with HPV-associated anogenital cancer. Sample collection occurred from a patient who underwent chemoradiotherapy. This rearrangement joins TRBV5-1 to TRBJ2-3, with D perhaps TRBD1 or TRBD2 (6 bases each). The chain's CDR3 is CASSFWGASTDTQYF. DNA of the CDR3: TGCGCCAGCAGCTTTTGGGGGGCAAGCACAGATACGCAGTATTTT.